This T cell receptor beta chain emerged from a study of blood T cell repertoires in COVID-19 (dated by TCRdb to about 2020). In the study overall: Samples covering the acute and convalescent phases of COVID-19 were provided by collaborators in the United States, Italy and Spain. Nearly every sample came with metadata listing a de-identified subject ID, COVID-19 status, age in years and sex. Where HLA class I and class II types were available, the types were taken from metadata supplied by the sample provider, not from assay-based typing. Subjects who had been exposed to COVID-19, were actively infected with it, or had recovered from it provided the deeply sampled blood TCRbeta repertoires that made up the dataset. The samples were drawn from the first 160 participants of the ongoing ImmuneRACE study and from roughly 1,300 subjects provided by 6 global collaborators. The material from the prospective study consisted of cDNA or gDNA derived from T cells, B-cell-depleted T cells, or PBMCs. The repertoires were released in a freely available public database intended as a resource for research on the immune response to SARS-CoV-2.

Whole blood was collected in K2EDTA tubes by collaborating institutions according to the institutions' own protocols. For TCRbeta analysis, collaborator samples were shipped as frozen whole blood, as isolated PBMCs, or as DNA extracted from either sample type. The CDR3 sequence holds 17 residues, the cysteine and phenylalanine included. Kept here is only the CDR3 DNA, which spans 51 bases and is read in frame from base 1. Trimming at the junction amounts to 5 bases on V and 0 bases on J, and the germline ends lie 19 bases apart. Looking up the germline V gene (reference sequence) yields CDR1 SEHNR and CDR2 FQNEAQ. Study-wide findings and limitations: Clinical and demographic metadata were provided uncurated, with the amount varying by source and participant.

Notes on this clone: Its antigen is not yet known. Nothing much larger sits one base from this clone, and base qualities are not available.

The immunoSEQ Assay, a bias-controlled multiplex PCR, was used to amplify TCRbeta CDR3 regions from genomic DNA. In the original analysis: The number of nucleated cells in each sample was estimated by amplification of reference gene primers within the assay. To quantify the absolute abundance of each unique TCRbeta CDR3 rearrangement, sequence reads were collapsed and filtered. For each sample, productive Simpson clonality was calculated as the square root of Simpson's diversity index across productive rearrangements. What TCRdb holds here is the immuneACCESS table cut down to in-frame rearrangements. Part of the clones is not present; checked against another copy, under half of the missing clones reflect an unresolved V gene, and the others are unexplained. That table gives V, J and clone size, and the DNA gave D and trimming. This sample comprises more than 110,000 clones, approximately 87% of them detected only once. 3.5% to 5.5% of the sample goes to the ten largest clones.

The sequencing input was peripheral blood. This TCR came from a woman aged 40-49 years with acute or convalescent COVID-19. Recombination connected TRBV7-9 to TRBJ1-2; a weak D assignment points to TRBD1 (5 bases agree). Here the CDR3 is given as CASSPPGLDRANYGYTF. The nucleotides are TGTGCCAGCAGCCCTCCCGGTCTTGACAGAGCTAACTATGGCTACACCTTC. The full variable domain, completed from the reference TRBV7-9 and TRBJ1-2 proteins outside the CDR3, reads DTGVSQNPRHKITKRGQNVTFRCDPISEHNRLYWYRQTLGQGPEFLTYFQNEAQLEKSRLLSDRFSAERPKGSFSTLEIQRTEQGDSAMYLCASSPPGLDRANYGYTFGSGTRLTVV.